The 14 T cell receptor beta chains below were found in one sample sequenced in a study of shared clonotypes between healthy human individuals. The protocol was immunoSEQ multiplex PCR, while the TCRdb copy is restricted to in-frame clones and leaves out a portion. Among about 2.4 million clones listed, approximately 94% were seen once. The sample consisted of naive CD4+ T cells from PBMCs. Stated subset: CD45RA+ positively selected. Receptor source: a man younger than 35 in good health. Some clones in this sample may be carry-over from other donors' samples.

The chain recombines TRBV9 with TRBJ2-5; D gene ambiguous. CDR1 SGDLS and CDR2 YYNGEE come from the germline V gene. The V end lost 5 bases, the J end lost 2 bases, and 10 bases lay between the germline ends. This CDR3 is built from 13 residues. The CDR3 nucleotides are TGTGCCAGCAGTCTCAGGCTACAAGAGACCCAGTACTTC. Translation: CASSLRLQETQYF. The full variable domain, with the rest looked up from reference TRBV9 and TRBJ2-5, is DSGVTQTPKHLITATGQRVTLRCSPRSGDLSVYWYQQSLDQGLQFLIQYYNGEERAKGNILERFSAQQFPDLHSELNLSSLELGDSALYFCASSLRLQETQYFGPGTRLLVL.

The V and J genes are TRBV5-1 and TRBJ2-3; 9 bases match TRBD1. V dropped 0 bases and J dropped 4; count of bases not matched to a gene: 3. The CDR3 extends over 15 amino acids. The germline gives CDR1 SGHRS, CDR2 YFSETQ. This CDR3 reads CASSLATGGPDTQYF. The CDR3 DNA follows: TGCGCCAGCAGCTTGGCTACAGGGGGCCCAGATACGCAGTATTTT. Together with reference TRBV5-1 and TRBJ2-3, the CDR3 gives the full variable domain: KAGVTQTPRYLIKTRGQQVTLSCSPISGHRSVSWYQQTPGQGLQFLFEYFSETQRNKGNFPGRFSGRQFSNSRSEMNVSTLELGDSALYLCASSLATGGPDTQYFGPGTRLTVL.

The V call is TRBV19, the J call TRBJ1-5, with 10 nucleotides matching TRBD1. Germline V gene sequence: CDR1 LNHDA, CDR2 SQIVND (reference sequence). V dropped 7 bases and J dropped 4; count of bases not matched to a gene: 4. This CDR3 spans 14 amino acids. DNA of the CDR3: TGTGCCAGTAAGGCGGACAGGGGGAATCAGCCCCAGCATTTT. Translated, it gives CASKADRGNQPQHF.

The chain employs TRBV28 and TRBJ2-3; D is uncertain. Trimming removed 7 bases from V and 2 bases from J, with 13 bases in between. This CDR3 region has 14 residues. CDR1 and CDR2 from the germline V gene are MDHEN and SYDVKM. The CDR3: CASTLPDVTDTQYF. The CDR3 DNA follows: TGTGCCAGCACCTTACCGGATGTCACAGATACGCAGTATTTT.

As regards this clone: Other nucleotide sequences in the sample specify the same CDR3. V usage is TRBV18 and J usage is TRBJ1-5; no clear D. The germline V gene has CDR1 KGHSH and CDR2 LQKENI. The germline V and J ends were trimmed by 2 bases and 0 bases, with 5 bases remaining between them. The CDR3 consists of 14 residues. CDR3 protein: CASSPTDSNQPQHF. Written as DNA, the CDR3 is TGTGCCAGCTCACCAACGGATAGCAATCAGCCCCAGCATTTT. Combining the CDR3 with reference TRBV18 and TRBJ1-5 gives the whole variable domain NAGVMQNPRHLVRRRGQEARLRCSPMKGHSHVYWYRQLPEEGLKFMVYLQKENIIDESGMPKERFSAEFPKEGPSILRIQQVVRGDSAAYFCASSPTDSNQPQHFGDGTRLSIL.

This clone has just a few counts. The genes are TRBV18 and TRBJ2-2; TRBD2 matches at 11 bases. The CDR3 runs to 16 residues. Per germline, CDR1 KGHSH and CDR2 LQKENI. V dropped 2 bases and J dropped 6; count of bases not matched to a gene: 5. The DNA of the CDR3 is TGTGCCAGCTCACCAAGACTAGCGGGAATGGCCGGGGAGCTGTTTTTT. It codes for CASSPRLAGMAGELFF. Together with reference TRBV18 and TRBJ2-2, the CDR3 gives the full variable domain: NAGVMQNPRHLVRRRGQEARLRCSPMKGHSHVYWYRQLPEEGLKFMVYLQKENIIDESGMPKERFSAEFPKEGPSILRIQQVVRGDSAAYFCASSPRLAGMAGELFFGEGSRLTVL.

Comments on this clone: Within the sample, other DNA sequences also encode this same CDR3. J is TRBJ2-5 and V is TRBV19; a possible D gene is TRBD1 (5 bases). Germline CDR1 is LNHDA and CDR2 is SQIVND (reference sequence). The ends were cut back, 5 bases at V and 4 bases at J, with 8 bases in the middle. This CDR3 is 12 amino acids long. CDR3 in amino acids: CASSRRAETQYF. CDR3 nucleotides: TGTGCCAGTAGTCGCAGGGCAGAGACCCAGTACTTC.

The chain has TRBV12-1 and TRBJ1-4. TRBV12-1 is flagged as a pseudogene. The CDR3 runs 16 residues. The CDR3, as DNA: TGTGCCAGCAGCTTTGTGGTTAGGGCGGCTAATGAAAAACTGTTTTTT. This gives the protein CASSFVVRAANEKLFF.

V gene TRBV27 combines with J gene TRBJ1-5; 8 bases line up with TRBD1. Germline CDR1 reads MNHEY; CDR2 reads SMNVEV (reference sequence). This CDR3 has 15 amino acids. Trimming took 6 bases from V and 7 from J; bases not matched to a gene: 11. The CDR3: CASRFDDRGRQPQHF. The CDR3, as DNA: TGTGCCAGCAGATTCGACGACAGGGGCAGACAGCCCCAGCATTTT.

CDR3 sequence (DNA): TGTGCCAGCAGTTTGAGCACCCCTTTTGACTACGAGCAGTACTTC. It specifies CASSLSTPFDYEQYF. The chain carries TRBV28 and TRBJ2-7; no reliable D call. The CDR3 has 15 residues. In germline, CDR1 is MDHEN, CDR2 SYDVKM. V was clipped by 3 bases and J by 3 bases, with 15 bases between them. Full variable domain (missing parts from reference TRBV28 and TRBJ2-7): DVKVTQSSRYLVKRTGEKVFLECVQDMDHENMFWYRQDPGLGLRLIYFSYDVKMKEKGDIPEGYSVSREKKERFSLILESASTNQTSMYLCASSLSTPFDYEQYFGPGTRLTVT.

This chain joins TRBV29-1 and TRBJ2-7, with D tentatively TRBD1 (6 bases). The CDR3 has 14 amino acids. The germline CDR1 and CDR2 sequences are SQVTM and ANQGSEA. V lost 8 bases, J lost 1 base, and 18 bases lay in between. CDR3 nucleotides: TGCAGCATTGGGGGCGGTTTTGGTTCCTACGAGCAGTACTTC. It encodes CSIGGGFGSYEQYF.

The V call is TRBV5-5, the J call TRBJ1-5; 7 nucleotides line up with TRBD1. The CDR3 covers 17 residues. Germline loops: CDR1 SGHKS, CDR2 YYEKEE (reference sequence). V lost 3 bases, J lost 2 bases, and 11 bases stayed unmatched. The CDR3 spells CASSSYTGVVGNQPQHF. As DNA, the CDR3 is TGTGCCAGCAGCTCATATACAGGGGTTGTAGGCAATCAGCCCCAGCATTTT.

The CDR3 sequence: CASSFTGSAADTQYF. The CDR3, as DNA: TGTGCCAGCAGCTTTACAGGGAGCGCGGCAGATACGCAGTATTTT. The chain has TRBV7-3 and TRBJ2-3; the D gene is possibly TRBD1 (6 bases). The CDR3 has 15 amino acids. CDR1 is SGHTA and CDR2 is FQGTGA in the germline V gene. V was cut by 3 bases and J by 4 bases, with 14 bases left in between.

On this clone itself: Other DNA sequences in this specimen translate into the identical CDR3. The chain links TRBV30 to TRBJ2-2; TRBD2 matches at 13 bases. This CDR3 comprises 16 residues. Germline V lookup: CDR1 GTSNPN, CDR2 SVGIG (reference sequence). V trimming: 3 bases; J trimming: 2 bases; junction bases outside the gene matches: 3. The CDR3 DNA reads as TGTGCCTGGAGCGGACTAGCGGGAGCAAACACCGGGGAGCTGTTTTTT. It encodes CAWSGLAGANTGELFF.